The table lists the clone carrying this T cell receptor (beta chain) with a count of one. Its cognate antigen is unknown. Time point described: pretreatment peripheral blood. Each patient gave between 1 and 8 samples, pretreatment and on-treatment. This entry is derived from a study of PD-L1 blockade in urothelial cancer. In the study overall: Each participant's history included 0 to 3 prior chemotherapy regimens. Median blood clonality was roughly 0.074, with about 80,000 unique TCRs.

Germline assignment: CDR1 SGHDN and CDR2 FVKESK. Trimming removed 1 base at V and 7 bases at J, with 10 bases between. The CDR3 is made up of 14 amino acids. Whole-study results and caveats: Clonality of blood TCR below the median before treatment predicted better survival.

Libraries were prepared by immunoSEQ multiplex PCR; TCRdb keeps only in-frame clonotypes and omits some of them. Of tens of thousands of clones listed, about 80% were seen once; the top ten hold 1% to 1.5%. The sequenced sample was PBMCs, obtained around atezolizumab (anti-PD-L1) treatment. The sequence was collected from a man aged 50-60 years with urothelial cancer. The J gene is TRBJ2-2, the V gene TRBV14; D remains ambiguous. This CDR3 reads CASSQARLGGELFF. CDR3 nucleotides: TGTGCCAGCAGCCAAGCCCGACTGGGCGGGGAGCTGTTTTTT. The full variable domain, rest sourced from reference TRBV14 and TRBJ2-2, is EAGVTQFPSHSVIEKGQTVTLRCDPISGHDNLYWYRRVMGKEIKFLLHFVKESKQDESGMPNNRFLAERTGGTYSTLKVQPAELEDSGVYFCASSQARLGGELFFGEGSRLTVL.